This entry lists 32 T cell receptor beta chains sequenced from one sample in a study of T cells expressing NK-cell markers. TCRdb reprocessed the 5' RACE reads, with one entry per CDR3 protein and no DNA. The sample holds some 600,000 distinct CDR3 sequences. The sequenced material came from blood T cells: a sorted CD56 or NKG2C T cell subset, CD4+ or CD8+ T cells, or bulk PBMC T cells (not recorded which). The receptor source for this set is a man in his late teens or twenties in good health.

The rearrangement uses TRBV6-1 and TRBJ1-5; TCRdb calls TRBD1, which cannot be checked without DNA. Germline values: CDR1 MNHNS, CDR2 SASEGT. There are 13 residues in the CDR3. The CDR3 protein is CASRGQQGQPQHF.

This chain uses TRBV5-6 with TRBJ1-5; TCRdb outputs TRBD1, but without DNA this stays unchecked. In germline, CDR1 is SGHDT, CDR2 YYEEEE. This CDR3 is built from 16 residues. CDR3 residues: CASTLLSGGRGQPQHF. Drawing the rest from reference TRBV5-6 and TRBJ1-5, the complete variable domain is DAGVTQSPTHLIKTRGQQVTLRCSPKSGHDTVSWYQQALGQGPQFIFQYYEEEERQRGNFPDRFSGHQFPNYSSELNVNALLLGDSALYLCASTLLSGGRGQPQHFGDGTRLSIL.

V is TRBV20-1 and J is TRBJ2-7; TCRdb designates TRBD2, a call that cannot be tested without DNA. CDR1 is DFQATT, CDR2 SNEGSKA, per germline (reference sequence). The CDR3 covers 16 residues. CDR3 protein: CSARSRGLAGVYEQYF.

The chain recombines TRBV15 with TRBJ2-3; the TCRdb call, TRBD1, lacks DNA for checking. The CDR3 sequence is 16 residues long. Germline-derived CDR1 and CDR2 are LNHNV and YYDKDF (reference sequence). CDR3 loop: CATSKGAGSSTDTQYF.

The CDR3: CASRDGGPYEQYF. The genes are TRBV6-2 or TRBV6-3 and TRBJ2-7. The CDR3 runs 13 residues. Germline loops: CDR1 MNHEY, CDR2 SVGEGT.

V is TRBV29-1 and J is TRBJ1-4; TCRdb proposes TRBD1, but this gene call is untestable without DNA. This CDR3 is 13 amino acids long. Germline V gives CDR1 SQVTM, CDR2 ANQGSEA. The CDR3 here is CSVGRSPGEKLFF.

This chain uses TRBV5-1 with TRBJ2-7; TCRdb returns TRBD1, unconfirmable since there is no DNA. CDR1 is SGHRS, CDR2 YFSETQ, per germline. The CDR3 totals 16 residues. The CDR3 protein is CASSLEFGTQNYEQYF.

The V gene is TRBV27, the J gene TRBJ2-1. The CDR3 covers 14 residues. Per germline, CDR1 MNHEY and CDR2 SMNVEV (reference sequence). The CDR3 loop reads CASKVLAVVIEQFF.

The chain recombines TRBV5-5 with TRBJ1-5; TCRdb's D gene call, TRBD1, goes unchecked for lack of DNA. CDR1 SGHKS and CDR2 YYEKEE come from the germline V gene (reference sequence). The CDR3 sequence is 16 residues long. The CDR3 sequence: CASSLEGGWGNQPQHF.

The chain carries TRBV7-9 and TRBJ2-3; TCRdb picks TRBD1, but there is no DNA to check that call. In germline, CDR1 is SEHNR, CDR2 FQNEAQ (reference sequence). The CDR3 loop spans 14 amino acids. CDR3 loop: CASSLGRDGDTQYF.

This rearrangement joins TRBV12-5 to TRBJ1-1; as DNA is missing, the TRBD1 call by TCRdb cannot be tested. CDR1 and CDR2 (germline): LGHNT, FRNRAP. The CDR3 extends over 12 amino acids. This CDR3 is CASGLAVSEAFF.

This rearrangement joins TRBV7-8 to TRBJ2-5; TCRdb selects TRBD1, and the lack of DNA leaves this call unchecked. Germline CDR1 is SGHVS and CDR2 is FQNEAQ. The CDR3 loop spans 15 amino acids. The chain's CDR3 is CASSLETGSGETQYF.

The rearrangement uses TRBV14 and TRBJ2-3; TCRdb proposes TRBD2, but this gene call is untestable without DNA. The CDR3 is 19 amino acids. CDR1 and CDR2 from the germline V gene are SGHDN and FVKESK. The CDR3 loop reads CASSLLLAGDSRATDTQYF.

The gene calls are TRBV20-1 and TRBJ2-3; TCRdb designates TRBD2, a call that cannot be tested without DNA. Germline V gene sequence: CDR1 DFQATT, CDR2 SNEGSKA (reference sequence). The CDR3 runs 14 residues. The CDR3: CSAGSGRWGDTQYF.

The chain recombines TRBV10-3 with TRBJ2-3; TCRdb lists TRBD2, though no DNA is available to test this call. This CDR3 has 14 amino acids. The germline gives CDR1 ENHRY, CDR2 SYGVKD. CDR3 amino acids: CAITAEGTTDTQYF.

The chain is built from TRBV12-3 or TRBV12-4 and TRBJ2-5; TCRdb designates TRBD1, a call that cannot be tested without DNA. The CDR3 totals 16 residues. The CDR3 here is CASSLRGTGIQETQYF.

The CDR3 reads CATSDWRGTTDTQYF. The genes are TRBV24-1 and TRBJ2-3. Germline CDR1 is KGHDR and CDR2 is SFDVKD. The CDR3 runs 15 residues.

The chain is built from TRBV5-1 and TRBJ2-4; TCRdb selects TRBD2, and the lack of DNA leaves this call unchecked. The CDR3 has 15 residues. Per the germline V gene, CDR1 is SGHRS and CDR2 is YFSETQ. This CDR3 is CASSSTSSQPIIQYF.

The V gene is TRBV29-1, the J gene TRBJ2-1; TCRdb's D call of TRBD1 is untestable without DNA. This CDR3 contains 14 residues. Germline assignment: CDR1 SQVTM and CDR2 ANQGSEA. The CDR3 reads CSVGRRGRGNEQFF.

CDR3 in amino acids: CASSRPGGTGSGNTIYF. The J gene is TRBJ1-3, the V gene TRBV12-3 or TRBV12-4; TCRdb lists TRBD1, though no DNA is available to test this call. This CDR3 is built from 17 residues.

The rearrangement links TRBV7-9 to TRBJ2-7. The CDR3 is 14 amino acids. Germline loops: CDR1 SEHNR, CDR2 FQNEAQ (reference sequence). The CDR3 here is CASSLVTGSPEQYF.

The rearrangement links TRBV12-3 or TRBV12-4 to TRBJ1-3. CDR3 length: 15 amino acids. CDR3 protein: CASSFAGQVGNTIYF.

CDR3 residues: CASTNARVTGELFF. J is TRBJ2-2 and V is TRBV5-1; TCRdb indicates TRBD2, and absent DNA this call remains unverified. This CDR3 is built from 14 residues. Germline V gene data show CDR1 as SGHRS and CDR2 as YFSETQ.

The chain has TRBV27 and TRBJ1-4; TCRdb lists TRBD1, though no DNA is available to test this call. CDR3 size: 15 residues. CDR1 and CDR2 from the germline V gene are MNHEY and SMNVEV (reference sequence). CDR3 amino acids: CASSETDSHNEKLFF.

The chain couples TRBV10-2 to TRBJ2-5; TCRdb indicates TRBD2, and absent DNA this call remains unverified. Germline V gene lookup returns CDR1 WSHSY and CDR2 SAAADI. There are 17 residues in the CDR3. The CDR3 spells CASSDMSRLAGQETQYF.

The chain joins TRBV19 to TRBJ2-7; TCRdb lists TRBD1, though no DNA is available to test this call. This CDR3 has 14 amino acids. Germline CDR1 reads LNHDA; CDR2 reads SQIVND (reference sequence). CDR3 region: CASQEGTQTYEQYF.

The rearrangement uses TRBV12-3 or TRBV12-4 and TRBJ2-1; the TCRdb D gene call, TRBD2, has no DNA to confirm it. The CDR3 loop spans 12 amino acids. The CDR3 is CASSQGPFEQFF.

The CDR3 sequence: CASRVAGVSYNEQFF. The chain joins TRBV6-2 or TRBV6-3 to TRBJ2-1; TCRdb calls TRBD2, which cannot be checked without DNA. Per the germline V gene, CDR1 is MNHEY and CDR2 is SVGEGT. CDR3 length: 15 residues.

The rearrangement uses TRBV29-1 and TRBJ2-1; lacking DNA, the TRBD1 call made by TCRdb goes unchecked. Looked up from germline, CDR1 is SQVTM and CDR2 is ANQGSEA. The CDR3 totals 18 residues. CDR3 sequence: CSVRETITRQGSYNEQFF.

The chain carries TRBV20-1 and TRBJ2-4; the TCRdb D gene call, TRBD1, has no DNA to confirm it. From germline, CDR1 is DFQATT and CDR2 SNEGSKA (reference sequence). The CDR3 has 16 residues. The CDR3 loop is CSARDPGRIAKNIQYF.

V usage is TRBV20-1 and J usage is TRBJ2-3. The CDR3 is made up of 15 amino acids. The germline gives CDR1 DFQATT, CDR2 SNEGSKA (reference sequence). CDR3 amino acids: CSATSAARNTDTQYF.

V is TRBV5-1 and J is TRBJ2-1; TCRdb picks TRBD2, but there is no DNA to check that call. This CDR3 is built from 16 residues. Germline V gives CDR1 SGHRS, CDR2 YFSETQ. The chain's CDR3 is CASRSSSGRTYNEQFF.